The 8 T cell receptor beta chains below were found in one sample sequenced in a study of technical replicates of blood from several donors (dated by TCRdb to about 2017). Receptor amplification or capture employed the immunoSEQ multiplex PCR assay. What TCRdb holds here is the immuneACCESS table cut down to in-frame rearrangements. Part of the clones is not present; checked against another copy, under half of the missing clones reflect an unresolved V gene, and the others are unexplained. Counted in this sample were fewer than 100,000 clones; about 89% of them appeared once. 0.25% to 0.35% of the sample is held by the ten biggest clonotypes. The specimen sequenced was T cells isolated from PBMCs. The receptors come from a human donor in good health.

The gene calls are TRBV29-1 and TRBJ1-4; D is undetermined. This CDR3 comprises 13 residues. Between the trimmed V and J ends, which lost 4 bases and 8 bases, there was a span of 14 bases. CDR1 and CDR2 (germline): SQVTM, ANQGSEA. CDR3 protein: CSVGAAAGEKLFF. Written as DNA, the CDR3 is TGCAGCGTTGGCGCGGCGGCGGGCGAAAAACTGTTTTTT.

The chain is built from TRBV28 and TRBJ2-7; 9 nucleotides align to TRBD2. This CDR3 is 16 amino acids long. The V and J ends lost 3 bases and 6 bases, in that order; junction bases with no gene match: 12. Per germline, CDR1 MDHEN and CDR2 SYDVKM. CDR3 in DNA: TGTGCCAGCAGTTTTACCCTTAGCGGGAGTGGGTCCGAGCAGTACTTC. Amino acid sequence: CASSFTLSGSGSEQYF.

The chain couples TRBV29-1 to TRBJ1-1; 7 nucleotides agree with TRBD1. CDR3 size: 14 residues. With V trimmed by 7 bases and J by 3 bases, 11 bases remained unmatched. The germline gives CDR1 SQVTM, CDR2 ANQGSEA. The CDR3 DNA reads TGCAGCGCAAGTCCTGGACAGGCCTACACTGAAGCTTTCTTT. The encoded protein is CSASPGQAYTEAFF. Full variable domain (missing parts from reference TRBV29-1 and TRBJ1-1): SAVISQKPSRDICQRGTSLTIQCQVDSQVTMMFWYRQQPGQSLTLIATANQGSEATYESGFVIDKFPISRPNLTFSTLTVSNMSPEDSSIYLCSASPGQAYTEAFFGQGTRLTVV.

The rearrangement uses TRBV5-4 and TRBJ1-2; weak D call: TRBD1 (5 bases). This CDR3 has 16 residues. Germline-derived CDR1 and CDR2 are SGHNT and YYREEE (reference sequence). V was shortened by 4 bases and J by 8 bases, with 24 bases between the two germline ends. The CDR3, as DNA: TGTGCCAGCAGCGGGGCTCCGGGTTCTCTTATGGAGGGCTACACCTTC. Translated: CASSGAPGSLMEGYTF.

V and J are TRBV11-2 and TRBJ1-1; D is possibly TRBD1 (5 bases). In germline, CDR1 is SGHAT, CDR2 FQNNGV. This CDR3 region has 14 residues. Trimming removed 3 bases from V and 0 bases from J, with 8 bases in between. The CDR3 protein is CASSLQGLNTEAFF. The CDR3 DNA is TGTGCCAGCAGCTTGCAGGGTTTGAACACTGAAGCTTTCTTT.

This rearrangement joins TRBV11-3 to TRBJ2-7; D is perhaps TRBD2 (6 bases). Germline CDR1 SGHNT, CDR2 YENEEA. V lost 5 bases to trimming and J lost 12 bases, with 20 bases between them. The CDR3 spans 13 residues. The CDR3: CASSIRVAAGMYF. The DNA of the CDR3 is TGTGCCAGCAGCATCCGCGTGGCTGCGGGGATGTACTTC.

The chain recombines TRBV7-9 with TRBJ2-3; the match to TRBD2 covers 9 bases. V lost 2 bases and J lost 4; bases outside the gene matches: 13. The CDR3 extends over 18 amino acids. Looked up from germline, CDR1 is SEHNR and CDR2 is FQNEAQ (reference sequence). The CDR3 is CASSLFLSFGLAPDTQYF. CDR3 bases: TGTGCCAGCAGCTTATTTCTTTCTTTTGGACTAGCGCCAGATACGCAGTATTTT.

The chain carries TRBV18 and TRBJ1-1; the D is unclear. Per the germline V gene, CDR1 is KGHSH and CDR2 is LQKENI. V gave up 1 base and J gave up 0 bases, with 6 bases separating them. The length of the CDR3 is 14 residues. The CDR3 DNA reads TGTGCCAGCTCACCACAGCTATTGAACACTGAAGCTTTCTTT. It codes for CASSPQLLNTEAFF.